The clone carrying this TCR beta chain was seen only a few times. The data derive from a study of T cell responses to AZD1222 COVID-19 vaccine. The assay was immunoSEQ multiplex PCR, and TCRdb's table has in-frame clones only and misses some. The table records about 150,000 clones, about 87% of them present only once. CDR1 and CDR2 (germline): SGHRS, YFSETQ. This CDR3 comprises 14 residues. Germline trimming cut 5 bases from V and 3 bases from J; bases unmatched to any gene: 7. The starting material was peripheral blood, obtained on day 0 of AZD1222 vaccination. V and J are TRBV5-1 and TRBJ2-7; 8 nucleotides agree with TRBD2. This clonotype was obtained from an adult in good health. The CDR3 loop is CASRPAGTSYEQYF. CDR3 DNA sequence: TGCGCCAGCAGGCCCGCCGGGACTAGCTACGAGCAGTACTTC.